The clone carrying this TCR beta chain was counted at least ten times. Its specificity is unknown. Next came a second PCR, run for about 7 to 12 cycles, which used a sample-barcoded 5' primer along with a J-beta primer mix. TCRdb processed the 5' RACE reads anew with MiXCR; each CDR3 protein has one entry. The data hold some 640,000 distinct CDR3 sequences, with less than 35% observed a single time. These data come from a study of blood T cells in healthy people across ages. Each individual donor underwent a draw of approximately 10 milliliters of peripheral blood. No fewer than 6 million PBMCs went into each sample. Study-level findings and limits: The recorded TCR beta diversity per million T cells decreased in a roughly linear manner with age.

The germline V gene encodes CDR1 SGDLS and CDR2 YYNGEE. The CDR3 loop spans 18 amino acids. With 2 bases clipped from V and 4 bases from J, the junction kept 12 bases outside the gene matches. Sequenced sample: blood. This clonotype was sampled from a woman older than 75 in good health. The V gene is TRBV9, the J gene TRBJ2-3; 11 bases agree with TRBD2. The CDR3 reads CASSVGRIAGGIADTQYF. For the CDR3, the DNA is TGTGCCAGCAGCGTGGGTCGGATAGCGGGGGGGATCGCAGATACGCAGTATTTT.